The 20 T cell receptor beta chains below come from one sample, sequenced in a study of cytomegalovirus exposure and HLA in healthy donors. The study ran its PCR with 60 Vbeta and 13 Jbeta primers. Libraries were prepared by immunoSEQ multiplex PCR; TCRdb keeps only in-frame clonotypes and omits some of them. The sample totals 150,000 to 200,000 clones. Source material: PBMCs. These receptors were taken from a woman aged 18-29 years in good health and CMV-seropositive.

V is TRBV11-2 and J is TRBJ1-1; a possible D gene is TRBD1 (6 bases). CDR3 length equals 16 residues. V was cut by 0 bases and J by 5 bases, with 16 bases left in between. Germline-derived CDR1 and CDR2 are SGHAT and FQNNGV. The DNA of the CDR3 is TGTGCCAGCAGCTTAGAAGCGGGGGGGCCGATTACTGAAGCTTTCTTT. Amino acid sequence: CASSLEAGGPITEAFF.

V gene TRBV5-4 combines with J gene TRBJ2-3; 7 nucleotides agree with TRBD1. This CDR3 comprises 14 residues. The germline gives CDR1 SGHNT, CDR2 YYREEE (reference sequence). Trimming at V came to 0 bases and at J to 7 bases, leaving 5 bases not matched to a gene. Written as DNA, the CDR3 is TGTGCCAGCAGCTTGGAGGACAGGAGGAATACGCAGTATTTT. Residues: CASSLEDRRNTQYF.

The chain has TRBV6-1 and TRBJ1-2; the match to TRBD1 covers 7 bases. Germline assignment: CDR1 MNHNS and CDR2 SASEGT. V lost 9 bases and J lost 4; bases outside the gene matches: 5. This CDR3 contains 12 residues. The CDR3 loop reads CARPQGGYGYTF. The CDR3 region has the DNA TGTGCCAGACCCCAGGGGGGCTATGGCTACACCTTC.

The CDR3 nucleotides are TGTGCCAGCAGCTTAGACCAGTCCGCAACTAATGAAAAACTGTTTTTT. Its protein is CASSLDQSATNEKLFF. The chain recombines TRBV7-9 with TRBJ1-4; D not certain. The CDR3 loop spans 16 amino acids. CDR1 is SEHNR and CDR2 is FQNEAQ in the germline V gene (reference sequence). V lost 1 base, J lost 0 bases, and 9 bases lay in between.

The rearrangement links TRBV5-1 to TRBJ1-2; TRBD1 matches 10 bases. The CDR3 is 16 amino acids. CDR1 and CDR2 from the germline V gene are SGHRS and YFSETQ. The J segment lost 4 bases and the V segment lost 3 bases, leaving 9 bases of the junction unmatched. CDR3 in amino acids: CASSYGEGQGFYGYTF. For the CDR3, the DNA is TGCGCCAGCAGCTACGGCGAGGGACAGGGGTTCTATGGCTACACCTTC.

CDR3 DNA sequence: TGCGCCAGCAGCCTAGGGGGAGGGCGGGGAGATACGCAGTATTTT. This codes for CASSLGGGRGDTQYF. The V and J genes are TRBV4-1 and TRBJ2-3; weak D call: TRBD2 (7 bases). V lost 4 bases, J lost 5 bases, and 16 bases lay in between. The CDR3 extends over 15 amino acids. CDR1 MGHRA and CDR2 YSYEKL come from the germline V gene.

The chain combines TRBV7-2 with TRBJ2-1; D remains ambiguous. CDR1 is SGHTA and CDR2 is FQGNSA in the germline V gene. V was clipped by 5 bases and J by 0 bases, with 8 bases between them. The CDR3 is made up of 14 amino acids. CDR3 bases: TGTGCCAGCAGCAACCGGGTCTCCTACAATGAGCAGTTCTTC. Amino acids: CASSNRVSYNEQFF.

This chain connects TRBV5-1 to TRBJ2-7, with TRBD1 as a possible D gene (6 bases). V dropped 4 bases and J dropped 4 bases, with 21 bases sitting between them. This CDR3 is 16 amino acids long. In germline, CDR1 is SGHRS, CDR2 YFSETQ. CDR3: CASSELTGLLGYEQYF. CDR3 bases: TGCGCCAGCAGCGAGTTAACAGGGCTGCTCGGGTACGAGCAGTACTTC. Combining the CDR3 with reference TRBV5-1 and TRBJ2-7 gives the whole variable domain KAGVTQTPRYLIKTRGQQVTLSCSPISGHRSVSWYQQTPGQGLQFLFEYFSETQRNKGNFPGRFSGRQFSNSRSEMNVSTLELGDSALYLCASSELTGLLGYEQYFGPGTRLTVT.

V gene TRBV27 combines with J gene TRBJ1-2; 9 bases are shared with TRBD1. With V trimmed by 8 bases and J by 6 bases, 7 bases remained unmatched. The V gene's germline CDR1 is MNHEY and CDR2 SMNVEV (reference sequence). CDR3 length equals 13 residues. CDR3 protein: CASWDRALDGYTF. DNA for the CDR3: TGTGCCAGCTGGGACAGGGCGTTGGATGGCTACACCTTC.

CDR3 DNA: TGCGCCAGCAGCCCATACATTAGCGGGGGGGCCTTCAATGAGCAGTTCTTC. Amino acids: CASSPYISGGAFNEQFF. The rearrangement links TRBV5-1 to TRBJ2-1, with 11 bases aligning to TRBD2. The CDR3 is 17 amino acids. Germline V gene sequence: CDR1 SGHRS, CDR2 YFSETQ. V dropped 4 bases and J dropped 6; count of bases not matched to a gene: 12.

This chain joins TRBV30 and TRBJ1-5; no clear D gene. CDR1 is GTSNPN and CDR2 is SVGIG in the germline V gene (reference sequence). This CDR3 comprises 14 residues. The V gene lost 1 base and the J gene lost 7 bases, with 14 bases spanning the gap. CDR3 sequence (DNA): TGTGCCTGGAGTGAAGCCAGCGGCGGACAGCCCCAGCATTTT. The encoded protein is CAWSEASGGQPQHF.

The J gene is TRBJ2-5, the V gene TRBV7-9; the D gene is possibly TRBD2 (5 bases). V lost 0 bases, J lost 5 bases, and 10 bases lay in between. The CDR3 sequence is 14 residues long. Per germline, CDR1 SEHNR and CDR2 FQNEAQ (reference sequence). The DNA of the CDR3 is TGTGCCAGCAGCTTAGCGAGTAGCGCCGAGACCCAGTACTTC. Residues: CASSLASSAETQYF.

The chain has TRBV18 and TRBJ1-5; 7 positions match TRBD1. Germline CDR1 KGHSH, CDR2 LQKENI. J was trimmed by 1 base and V by 2 bases; bases with no gene match: 2. This CDR3 region has 15 residues. CDR3 residues: CASSPIQGSNQPQHF. CDR3 nucleotide sequence: TGTGCCAGCTCACCAATACAGGGGAGCAATCAGCCCCAGCATTTT. Full variable domain (remainder filled in from reference TRBV18 and TRBJ1-5): NAGVMQNPRHLVRRRGQEARLRCSPMKGHSHVYWYRQLPEEGLKFMVYLQKENIIDESGMPKERFSAEFPKEGPSILRIQQVVRGDSAAYFCASSPIQGSNQPQHFGDGTRLSIL.

This sequence joins TRBV7-2 and TRBJ2-5; a possible D gene is TRBD2 (6 bases). The V gene's germline CDR1 is SGHTA and CDR2 FQGNSA. The CDR3 has 16 amino acids. Trimming pared 1 base from V and 0 bases from J, leaving 12 bases between. The CDR3 reads CASSLGPSGYQETQYF. The CDR3, as DNA: TGTGCCAGCAGCTTAGGCCCAAGCGGGTACCAAGAGACCCAGTACTTC.

The chain combines TRBV4-2 with TRBJ2-3, with TRBD2 identical over 7 bases. Germline V gene sequence: CDR1 LGHNA, CDR2 YNFKEQ. The CDR3 consists of 17 residues. V lost 1 base to trimming and J lost 5 bases; unmatched junction nucleotides: 12. DNA for the CDR3: TGTGCCAGCAGCCAAGTGCTGGCGGGAGATGATGAAGATACGCAGTATTTT. Protein: CASSQVLAGDDEDTQYF.

This rearrangement joins TRBV11-2 to TRBJ2-4; D unclear. Trimming stripped 2 bases from V and 4 bases from J, with 6 bases between. Germline V gives CDR1 SGHAT, CDR2 FQNNGV. The CDR3 runs to 13 residues. CDR3 sequence reads: CASSLSGKNIQYF. CDR3 nucleotide sequence: TGTGCCAGCAGCTTATCGGGTAAAAACATTCAGTACTTC.

The V call is TRBV5-1, the J call TRBJ2-5; D is ambiguous. The V gene lost 3 bases and the J gene lost 3 bases, with 12 bases spanning the gap. The CDR3 is 14 amino acids. CDR1 and CDR2 from the germline V gene are SGHRS and YFSETQ. The CDR3 DNA reads TGCGCCAGCAGCTCCCCCACTACTAAAGAGACCCAGTACTTC. This translates into CASSSPTTKETQYF.

This sequence joins TRBV9 and TRBJ2-5, with D perhaps TRBD2 (6 bases). V dropped 0 bases and J dropped 5 bases, with 14 bases sitting between them. The CDR3 runs to 15 residues. Germline values: CDR1 SGDLS, CDR2 YYNGEE. The CDR3: CASSVAAGKVETQYF. The CDR3, as DNA: TGTGCCAGCAGCGTAGCTGCGGGAAAGGTTGAGACCCAGTACTTC.

The CDR3 DNA follows: TGTGCCAGCAGTGAAAACAGGGGTTATGGCTACACCTTC. Protein sequence: CASSENRGYGYTF. This sequence joins TRBV25-1 and TRBJ1-2; 7 nucleotides line up with TRBD1. Germline V gives CDR1 MGHDK, CDR2 SYGVNS. Trimming cost V 2 bases and J 5 bases; bases outside gene matches: 2. This CDR3 spans 13 amino acids.

This rearrangement joins TRBV5-4 to TRBJ2-5; TRBD1 matches 8 bases. The better agreement between TRBJ2-7 and the DNA end casts doubt on the J call. Germline CDR1 is SGHNT and CDR2 is YYREEE (reference sequence). The CDR3 is 14 residues long. For the CDR3, the DNA is TGTGCCAGCAGCCTCAGGGGGCGGACCTACGAGCAGTACTTC. It is translated as CASSLRGRTYEQYF.